This T cell receptor (beta chain) was retrieved from a study of blood T cell repertoires in COVID-19. This CDR3 region has 17 residues. In germline, CDR1 is SGHDT, CDR2 YYEEEE. Trimming took 4 bases from V and 5 from J; bases not matched to a gene: 14. Some clones are missing from TCRdb's copy, which holds only in-frame ones; the method was immunoSEQ multiplex PCR. This sample has a few hundred thousand clones, with 80% to 90% found just once. Sequencing was performed on PBMCs or T cells enriched from blood (not recorded which). The chain couples TRBV5-6 to TRBJ1-4; TRBD1 matches 7 bases. The receptor was isolated from a man younger than 40 with acute COVID-19. Here the CDR3 DNA reads TGTGCCAGCAGCGTAAGACAGGGACGTTTCGGGAATGAAAAACTGTTTTTT. It is translated as CASSVRQGRFGNEKLFF.